Presented here are 10 T cell receptor beta chains from one specimen sequenced in a study of human versus mouse CDR3 diversity and MHC coevolution. The data were produced by immunoSEQ multiplex PCR, yet TCRdb's version contains in-frame clones alone and is incomplete. The sample lists 80,000 or so clones, approximately 92% seen once, with around 1.3% in the top ten. Sequenced sample: naive CD4+ T cells from blood. Documented subset: CD45RO-negative CD62L-positive naive CD4 T cells. The receptors here all came from a person aged 25 to 69 in good health.

This chain connects TRBV7-2 to TRBJ2-7; 8 positions agree with TRBD1. V lost 1 base to trimming and J lost 3 bases; unmatched junction nucleotides: 5. The CDR3 spans 15 residues. Germline CDR1 reads SGHTA; CDR2 reads FQGNSA. CDR3 sequence: CASSLGRDRSYEQYF. The DNA for the CDR3 is TGTGCCAGCAGCTTAGGCCGGGACAGGAGCTACGAGCAGTACTTC.

The chain couples TRBV27 to TRBJ1-5, with D perhaps matching TRBD1 (5 bases). V was cut by 5 bases and J by 3 bases, with 11 bases left in between. This CDR3 region has 14 residues. CDR1 is MNHEY, CDR2 SMNVEV, per germline (reference sequence). CDR3 residues: CASSPDSPNQPQHF. Written as DNA, the CDR3 is TGTGCCAGCAGTCCAGACAGTCCCAATCAGCCCCAGCATTTT.

The J gene is TRBJ1-5, the V gene TRBV30; tentative D call: TRBD1 (6 bases). CDR1 and CDR2 (germline): GTSNPN, SVGIG (reference sequence). Trimming left V 3 bases short and J 11 bases short, with 11 bases between. CDR3 length equals 11 residues. In nucleotides, the CDR3 is TGTGCCTGGAGGGCACAGGGTTCCCAGCATTTT. It translates to CAWRAQGSQHF.

The chain has TRBV19 and TRBJ2-7; tentatively, D is TRBD1 (8 bases). The germline CDR1 and CDR2 sequences are LNHDA and SQIVND (reference sequence). The CDR3 covers 13 residues. V dropped 8 bases and J dropped 4 bases, with 15 bases sitting between them. CDR3 bases: TGTGCCAGTTCGGACAGGGAGGGGTACGAGCAGTACTTC. Amino acid sequence: CASSDREGYEQYF.

The chain combines TRBV7-2 with TRBJ1-1; TRBD1 matches 10 bases. The CDR3 spans 16 residues. Losses at the gene ends were 1 base for V and 6 bases for J; bases not matched to a gene: 8. CDR1 is SGHTA and CDR2 is FQGNSA in the germline V gene. CDR3 loop: CASSLGPGQGRAEAFF. The CDR3 DNA is TGTGCCAGCAGCTTAGGCCCGGGACAGGGGAGAGCTGAAGCTTTCTTT. Drawing the rest from reference TRBV7-2 and TRBJ1-1, the complete variable domain is GAGVSQSPSNKVTEKGKDVELRCDPISGHTALYWYRQSLGQGLEFLIYFQGNSAPDKSGLPSDRFSAERTGGSVSTLTIQRTQQEDSAVYLCASSLGPGQGRAEAFFGQGTRLTVV.

V is TRBV9 and J is TRBJ2-7; 11 bases align to TRBD1. Trimming at V came to 4 bases and at J to 7 bases, leaving 7 bases not matched to a gene. Germline V gene sequence: CDR1 SGDLS, CDR2 YYNGEE. The CDR3 contains 14 residues. CDR3 coding DNA: TGTGCCAGCAGCAGGGGACAGGGGGTGGGAGAGCAGTACTTC. The encoded protein is CASSRGQGVGEQYF.

V usage is TRBV27 and J usage is TRBJ1-2; 7 bases agree with TRBD1. The germline V gene encodes CDR1 MNHEY and CDR2 SMNVEV (reference sequence). The CDR3 is 13 amino acids. V shed 6 bases and J 8 bases; nucleotides not matched to a gene: 9. In DNA form, the CDR3 reads TGTGCCAGCAGACCTGACAGGGTGTGGGGCTACACCTTC. It specifies CASRPDRVWGYTF.

This clone has only a few counts. The chain couples TRBV6-1 to TRBJ1-5; 7 nucleotides align to TRBD1. Per the germline V gene, CDR1 is MNHNS and CDR2 is SASEGT. V lost 1 base to trimming and J lost 3 bases; unmatched junction nucleotides: 3. The CDR3 is 15 amino acids. The CDR3 region is CASSEGGTVNQPQHF. CDR3 nucleotide sequence: TGTGCCAGCAGTGAAGGGGGGACAGTCAATCAGCCCCAGCATTTT.

This rearrangement joins TRBV18 to TRBJ2-1, with 11 bases lining up with TRBD2. This CDR3 is built from 15 residues. V was pared by 11 bases and J by 4 bases, with 10 bases of the junction left unmatched. Germline loops: CDR1 KGHSH, CDR2 LQKENI. The CDR3 nucleotides are TGTGCCGATACCGACGGGACTAGCGGATACAATGAGCAGTTCTTC. Translating gives CADTDGTSGYNEQFF.

The chain combines TRBV4-2 with TRBJ1-3; D remains unclear. The CDR3 spans 16 residues. CDR1 and CDR2 from the germline V gene are LGHNA and YNFKEQ. Trimming shortened V by 2 bases and J by 0 bases, and 11 bases separated the two germline ends. CDR3 protein: CASSQPQVNSGNTIYF. In DNA, the CDR3 is TGTGCCAGCAGCCAACCCCAGGTTAACTCTGGAAACACCATATATTTT.